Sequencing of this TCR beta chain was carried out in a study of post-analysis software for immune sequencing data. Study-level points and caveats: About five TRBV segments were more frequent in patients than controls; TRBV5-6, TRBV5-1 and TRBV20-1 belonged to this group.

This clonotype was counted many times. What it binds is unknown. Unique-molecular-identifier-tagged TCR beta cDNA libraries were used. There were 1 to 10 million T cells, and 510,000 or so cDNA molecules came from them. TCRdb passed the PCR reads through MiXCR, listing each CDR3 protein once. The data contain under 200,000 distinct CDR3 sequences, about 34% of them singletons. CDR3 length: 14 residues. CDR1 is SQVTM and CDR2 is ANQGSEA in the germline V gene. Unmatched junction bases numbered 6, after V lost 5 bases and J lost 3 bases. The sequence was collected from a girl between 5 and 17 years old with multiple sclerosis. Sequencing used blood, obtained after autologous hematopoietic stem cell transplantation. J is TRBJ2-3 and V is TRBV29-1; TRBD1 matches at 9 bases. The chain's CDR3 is CSVTDRGKTDTQYF. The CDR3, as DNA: TGCAGCGTTACGGACAGGGGAAAGACAGATACGCAGTATTTT.